This T cell receptor beta chain was obtained from a study of blood T cells in healthy people across ages. At least ten counts were recorded for this clonotype. Alongside a J-beta primer mix, a sample-barcoded 5' primer served in a second PCR lasting roughly 7 to 12 cycles. TCRdb re-analysed the 5' RACE reads in MiXCR, keeping a single row per CDR3 protein. This table has under 750,000 distinct CDR3 sequences, roughly 48% appearing once. This sequence originates from a man of 80 years or more in good health. The sequencing input was blood.

Written as DNA, the CDR3 is TGTGCCAGCAGCAGTACGTCTCCGGGCTGGTCCTACGAGCAGTACTTC. Its translation is CASSSTSPGWSYEQYF. V and J are TRBV7-9 and TRBJ2-7; no clear D gene. This CDR3 is 16 amino acids long. V was clipped by 5 bases and J by 1 base, with 18 bases between them. CDR1 and CDR2 from the germline V gene are SEHNR and FQNEAQ (reference sequence).